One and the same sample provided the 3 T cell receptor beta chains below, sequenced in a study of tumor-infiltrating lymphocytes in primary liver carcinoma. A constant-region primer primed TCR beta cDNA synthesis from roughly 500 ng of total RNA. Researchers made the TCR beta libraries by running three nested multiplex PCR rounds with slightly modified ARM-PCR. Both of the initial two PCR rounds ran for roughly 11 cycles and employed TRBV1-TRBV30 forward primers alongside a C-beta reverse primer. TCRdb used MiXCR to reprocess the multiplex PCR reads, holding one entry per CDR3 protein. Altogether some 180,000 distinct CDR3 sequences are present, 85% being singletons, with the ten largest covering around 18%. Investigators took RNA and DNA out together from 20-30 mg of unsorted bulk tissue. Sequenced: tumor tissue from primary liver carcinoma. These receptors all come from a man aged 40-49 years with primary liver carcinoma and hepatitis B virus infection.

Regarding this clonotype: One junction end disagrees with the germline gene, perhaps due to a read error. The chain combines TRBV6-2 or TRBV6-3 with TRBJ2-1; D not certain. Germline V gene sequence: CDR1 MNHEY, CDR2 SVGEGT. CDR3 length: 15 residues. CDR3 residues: CTSSYTESSYNEKFF. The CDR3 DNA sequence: TGTACCAGCAGTTACACGGAGAGCTCCTACAATGAGAAGTTCTTC.

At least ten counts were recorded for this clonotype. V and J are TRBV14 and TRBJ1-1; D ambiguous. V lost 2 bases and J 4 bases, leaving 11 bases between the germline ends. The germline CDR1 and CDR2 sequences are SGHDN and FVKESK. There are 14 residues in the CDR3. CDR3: CASSQPGIGTEAFF. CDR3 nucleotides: TGTGCCAGCAGCCAACCGGGAATCGGCACTGAAGCTTTCTTT. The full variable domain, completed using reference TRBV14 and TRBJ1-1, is EAGVTQFPSHSVIEKGQTVTLRCDPISGHDNLYWYRRVMGKEIKFLLHFVKESKQDESGMPNNRFLAERTGGTYSTLKVQPAELEDSGVYFCASSQPGIGTEAFFGQGTRLTVV.

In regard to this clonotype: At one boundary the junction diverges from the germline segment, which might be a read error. The CDR3 sequence: CASSAVSGWVNNEQLF. Written as DNA, the CDR3 is TGTGCCAGCAGTGCCGTGTCGGGATGGGTAAACAATGAGCAACTCTTC. The chain has TRBV14 and TRBJ2-1; maybe TRBD2 (5 bases). CDR1 SGHDN and CDR2 FVKESK come from the germline V gene. The CDR3 length is 16 residues.